Listed below are T cell receptor beta chains from one sample, sequenced in a study of blood T cell repertoires in COVID-19. Here immunoSEQ multiplex PCR was the method, and the copy in TCRdb shows in-frame clones only, minus some. The sample shows fewer than 350,000 clones, 89% of them seen only once. Sequencing was performed on PBMCs or T cells enriched from blood (not recorded which). Receptors originate from a woman in her thirties or forties who had recovered from COVID-19. The conserved cysteine and the conserved F or W are not part of the CDR3 here.

V gene	CDR3 protein
TRBV7-2	ASSLERAKDTQY
TRBV4-3	ASSHAEQGPNIQY
TRBV18	ASSPDSLYGYT
TRBV7-2	ASSPAVTGELF
TRBV13	ASSLGTERADTQY
TRBV19	ASSPLSGGATQY
TRBV7-9	ASSLGAAGETQY
TRBV18	ASSLRTGDNTEAF
TRBV19	ASSKGGQGRLNSPLH
TRBV7-2	ASSLAGTILNEQF
TRBV5-1	ASSLPGQGYGYT